The subject of this entry is one TCR beta chain. The antigen is unknown. The entry originates in a study of Ad26.COV2.S vaccination and SARS-CoV-2 variants. The wider study: Administration of Ad26.COV2.S was intramuscular, either once or twice 56 days apart. Study observations and caveats: Analyses that measured TCR breadth and depth may have underestimated total T cell responses.

Treatment reported: 15 to 20 received Ad26.COV2.S at low or high dose, single or two shots; several received placebo; per-sample allocation not given. At day 63 after the first vaccine or placebo injection, samples were drawn. The repertoire was sequenced with immunoSEQ multiplex PCR; TCRdb's copy has only in-frame clones and lacks some. The table includes about 250,000 clones, roughly 85% detected once. CDR1 and CDR2 (germline): MGHRA, YSYEKL. The CDR3 is 18 residues long. Trimming stripped 0 bases from V and 8 bases from J, with 23 bases between. The chain has TRBV4-1 and TRBJ2-1, with D perhaps TRBD2 (7 bases). Here the sequenced sample was peripheral blood, taken in a trial of Ad26.COV2.S vaccine versus placebo. The receptor was derived from a person between 18 and 65 years old who received the Ad26.COV2.S COVID-19 vaccine or a placebo. CDR3 loop: CASSQEIAGAARFDEQFF. The CDR3 DNA sequence: TGCGCCAGCAGCCAAGAGATCGCGGGGGCCGCCCGTTTCGATGAGCAGTTCTTC.